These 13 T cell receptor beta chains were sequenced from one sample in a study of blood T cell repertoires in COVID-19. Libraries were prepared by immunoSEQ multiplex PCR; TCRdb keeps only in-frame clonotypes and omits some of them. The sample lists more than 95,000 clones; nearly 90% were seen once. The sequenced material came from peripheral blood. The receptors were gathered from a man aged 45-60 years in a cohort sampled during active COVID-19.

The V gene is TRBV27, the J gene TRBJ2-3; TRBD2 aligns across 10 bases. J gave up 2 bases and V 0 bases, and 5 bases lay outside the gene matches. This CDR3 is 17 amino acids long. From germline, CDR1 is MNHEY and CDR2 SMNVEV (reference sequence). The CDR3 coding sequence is TGTGCCAGCAGTTTATCAACAGCGGGGGGGGTCACAGATACGCAGTATTTT. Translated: CASSLSTAGGVTDTQYF.

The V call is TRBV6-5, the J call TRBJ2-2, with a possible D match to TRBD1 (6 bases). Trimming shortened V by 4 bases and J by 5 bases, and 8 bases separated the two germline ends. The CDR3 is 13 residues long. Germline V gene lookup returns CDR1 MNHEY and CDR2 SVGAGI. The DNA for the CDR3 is TGTGCCAGCAGTTGGGGGCGGACCGGGGAGCTGTTTTTT. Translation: CASSWGRTGELFF.

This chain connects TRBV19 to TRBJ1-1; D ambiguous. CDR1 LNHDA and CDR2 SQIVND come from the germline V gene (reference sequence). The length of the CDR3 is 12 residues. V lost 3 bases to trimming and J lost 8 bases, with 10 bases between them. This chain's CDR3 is CASSIRRGEAFF. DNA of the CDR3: TGTGCCAGTAGTATCCGCCGGGGAGAAGCTTTCTTT.

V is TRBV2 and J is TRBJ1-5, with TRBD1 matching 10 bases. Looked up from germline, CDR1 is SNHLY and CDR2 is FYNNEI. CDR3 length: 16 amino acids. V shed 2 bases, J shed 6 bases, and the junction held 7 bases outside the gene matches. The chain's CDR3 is CASSEFRTGGSQPQHF. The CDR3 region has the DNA TGTGCCAGCAGTGAATTCAGGACAGGGGGGAGTCAGCCCCAGCATTTT.

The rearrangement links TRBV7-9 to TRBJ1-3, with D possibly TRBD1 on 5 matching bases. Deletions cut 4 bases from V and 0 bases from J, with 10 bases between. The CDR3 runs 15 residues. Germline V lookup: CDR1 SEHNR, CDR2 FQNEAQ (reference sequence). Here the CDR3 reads CASSSQALSGNTIYF. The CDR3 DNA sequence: TGTGCCAGCAGCTCACAGGCTCTCTCTGGAAACACCATATATTTT.

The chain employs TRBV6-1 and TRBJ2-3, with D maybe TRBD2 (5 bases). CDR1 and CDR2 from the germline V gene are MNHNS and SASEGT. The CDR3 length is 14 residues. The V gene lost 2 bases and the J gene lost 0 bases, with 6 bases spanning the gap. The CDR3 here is CASSEWESTDTQYF. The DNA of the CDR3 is TGTGCCAGCAGTGAATGGGAGAGCACAGATACGCAGTATTTT.

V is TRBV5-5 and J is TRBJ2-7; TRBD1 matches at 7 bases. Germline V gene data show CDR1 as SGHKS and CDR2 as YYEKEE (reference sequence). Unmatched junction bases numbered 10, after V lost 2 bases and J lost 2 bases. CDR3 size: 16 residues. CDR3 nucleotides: TGTGCCAGCAGCTTAGCTGGGACAGCGAGCCCCTACGAGCAGTACTTC. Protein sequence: CASSLAGTASPYEQYF.

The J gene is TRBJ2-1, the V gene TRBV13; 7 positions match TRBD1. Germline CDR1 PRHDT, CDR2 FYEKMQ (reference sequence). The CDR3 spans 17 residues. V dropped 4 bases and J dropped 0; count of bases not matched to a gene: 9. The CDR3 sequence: CASSSHLTGSSYNEQFF. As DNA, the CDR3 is TGTGCCAGCAGCTCCCATTTGACAGGGAGCTCCTACAATGAGCAGTTCTTC.

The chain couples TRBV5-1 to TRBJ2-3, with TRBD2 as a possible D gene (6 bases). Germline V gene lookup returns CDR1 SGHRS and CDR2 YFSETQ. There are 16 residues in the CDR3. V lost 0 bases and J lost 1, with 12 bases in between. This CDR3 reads CASSLATRGGTDTQYF. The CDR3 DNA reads TGCGCCAGCAGCTTGGCCACTCGCGGGGGCACAGATACGCAGTATTTT.

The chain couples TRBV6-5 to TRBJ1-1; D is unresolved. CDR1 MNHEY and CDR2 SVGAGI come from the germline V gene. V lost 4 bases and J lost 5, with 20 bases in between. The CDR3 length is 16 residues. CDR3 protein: CASSLGGEGSKTEAFF. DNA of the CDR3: TGTGCCAGCAGTTTAGGAGGAGAGGGATCGAAGACTGAAGCTTTCTTT.

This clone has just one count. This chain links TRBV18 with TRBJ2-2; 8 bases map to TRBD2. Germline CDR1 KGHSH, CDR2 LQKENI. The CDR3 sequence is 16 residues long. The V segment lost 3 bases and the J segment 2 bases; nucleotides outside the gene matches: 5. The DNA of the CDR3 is TGTGCCAGCTCACCGAGTCTAGCGGGCAACACCGGGGAGCTGTTTTTT. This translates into CASSPSLAGNTGELFF.

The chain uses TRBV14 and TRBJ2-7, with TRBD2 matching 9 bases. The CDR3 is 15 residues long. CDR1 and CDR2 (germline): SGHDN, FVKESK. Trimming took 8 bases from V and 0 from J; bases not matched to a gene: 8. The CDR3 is CASVLAGKFSYEQYV. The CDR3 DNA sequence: TGTGCCAGCGTTCTAGCGGGGAAATTCTCCTACGAGCAGTACGTC.

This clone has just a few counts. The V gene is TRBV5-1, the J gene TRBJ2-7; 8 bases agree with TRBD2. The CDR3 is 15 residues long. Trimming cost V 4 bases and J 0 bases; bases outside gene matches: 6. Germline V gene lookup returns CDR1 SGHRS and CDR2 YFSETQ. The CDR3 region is CASSPASGSSYEQYV. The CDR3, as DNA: TGCGCCAGCAGCCCGGCCAGCGGGAGCTCCTACGAGCAGTACGTC.